One sample yielded the 16 T cell receptor beta chains listed below, sequenced in a study of cytomegalovirus exposure and HLA in healthy donors. In the PCR, 60 Vbeta and 13 Jbeta primers were used. Method: immunoSEQ multiplex PCR; TCRdb's copy keeps in-frame clones and lacks some. The sample lists approximately 160,000 clones; 65% to 70% were seen once. The sequenced material came from PBMCs. All receptors derive from a woman under 30 in good health and CMV-seropositive.

V usage is TRBV15 and J usage is TRBJ2-2; 7 nucleotides line up with TRBD1. Trimming at V came to 3 bases and at J to 1 base, leaving 2 bases not matched to a gene. The CDR3 spans 15 residues. Germline V CDR1 and CDR2: LNHNV, YYDKDF (reference sequence). This CDR3 is CATSSGDRNTGELFF. For the CDR3, the DNA is TGTGCCACCAGCAGCGGGGACAGGAACACCGGGGAGCTGTTTTTT.

The V and J genes are TRBV30 and TRBJ2-5, with TRBD2 matching over 9 bases. CDR3 length: 14 residues. The J segment lost 7 bases and the V segment lost 5 bases, leaving 11 bases of the junction unmatched. Germline V gene sequence: CDR1 GTSNPN, CDR2 SVGIG (reference sequence). The CDR3 is CAWRIAGDSGTQYF. In DNA form, the CDR3 reads TGTGCCTGGCGTATAGCGGGAGATTCCGGGACCCAGTACTTC.

The chain joins TRBV7-9 to TRBJ2-2, with TRBD1 as a possible D gene (6 bases). V was pared by 5 bases and J by 5 bases, with 18 bases between. Germline values: CDR1 SEHNR, CDR2 FQNEAQ (reference sequence). CDR3 length: 16 amino acids. CDR3 sequence reads: CASSTRRRQGTGELFF. Here the CDR3 DNA reads TGTGCCAGCAGCACCCGAAGGCGGCAGGGGACCGGGGAGCTGTTTTTT.

The chain carries TRBV6-5 and TRBJ2-7; 12 bases agree with TRBD2. CDR1 is MNHEY, CDR2 SVGAGI, per germline. V was pared by 4 bases and J by 4 bases, with 8 bases of the junction left unmatched. The CDR3 runs to 16 residues. As DNA, the CDR3 is TGTGCCAGCAGTTCACAGACTAGCGGGGGTAGGTACGAGCAGTACTTC. This codes for CASSSQTSGGRYEQYF.

This clone was recorded once. The chain employs TRBV13 and TRBJ2-1; D perhaps matches TRBD1 (5 bases). This CDR3 comprises 12 residues. The V gene's germline CDR1 is PRHDT and CDR2 FYEKMQ (reference sequence). V was shortened by 2 bases and J by 6 bases, with 5 bases between the two germline ends. The CDR3 nucleotides are TGTGCCAGCAGCTTAAGGGGCAATGAGCAGTTCTTC. Its protein is CASSLRGNEQFF.

The table lists this clone with a few counts. This chain joins TRBV15 and TRBJ2-4; a possible D gene is TRBD1 (6 bases). Germline V lookup: CDR1 LNHNV, CDR2 YYDKDF (reference sequence). The CDR3 is 15 amino acids. Trimming took 0 bases from V and 9 from J, leaving 15 bases between them. Here the CDR3 reads CATSRDGGGLGIQYF. CDR3 DNA sequence: TGTGCCACCAGCAGAGATGGGGGCGGGTTGGGCATTCAGTACTTC.

The V gene is TRBV7-8, the J gene TRBJ2-1; 9 bases match TRBD2. CDR3 length: 18 residues. Germline V CDR1 and CDR2: SGHVS, FQNEAQ. V lost 1 base to trimming and J lost 5 bases; unmatched junction nucleotides: 12. CDR3 nucleotide sequence: TGTGCCAGCAGCTTAGGAGCGGGAGGCTCGGTGGTACACAATGAGCAGTTCTTC. Protein sequence: CASSLGAGGSVVHNEQFF.

Notes on this clone: The same CDR3 arises from other DNA sequences in this sample as well. The chain combines TRBV6-1 with TRBJ1-6; 8 bases match TRBD1. V shed 2 bases, J shed 6 bases, and the junction held 0 bases outside the gene matches. The CDR3 contains 14 residues. The V gene's germline CDR1 is MNHNS and CDR2 SASEGT. CDR3 DNA: TGTGCCAGCAGTGAACAGGGGGCTAATTCACCCCTCCACTTT. This gives the protein CASSEQGANSPLHF.

The rearrangement uses TRBV28 and TRBJ2-1; no definite D call. The CDR3 loop spans 14 amino acids. V dropped 4 bases and J dropped 0 bases, with 7 bases sitting between them. Germline lookup yields CDR1 MDHEN and CDR2 SYDVKM. The CDR3 DNA sequence: TGTGCCAGCAGTTCGGCTAGCTCCTACAATGAGCAGTTCTTC. Translating gives CASSSASSYNEQFF.

This rearrangement joins TRBV29-1 to TRBJ2-5, with D tentatively TRBD1 (5 bases). Germline V gene sequence: CDR1 SQVTM, CDR2 ANQGSEA. This CDR3 region has 13 residues. V was cut by 4 bases and J by 9 bases, with 18 bases left in between. CDR3 sequence: CSVVPDSYVAQYF. CDR3 DNA sequence: TGCAGCGTTGTTCCCGACAGTTATGTGGCCCAGTACTTC.

This clone was recorded once. The genes are TRBV27 and TRBJ2-1; the match to TRBD2 covers 7 bases. V shed 6 bases and J 4 bases; nucleotides not matched to a gene: 12. Germline loops: CDR1 MNHEY, CDR2 SMNVEV (reference sequence). The CDR3 covers 16 residues. The CDR3 nucleotides read TGTGCCAGCAGAGATGGGGGGAGGGCCGAGTACAATGAGCAGTTCTTC. Translation gives CASRDGGRAEYNEQFF.

The J gene is TRBJ1-2, the V gene TRBV10-1; 7 bases map to TRBD1. CDR3 length: 15 amino acids. V shed 7 bases and J 0 bases; nucleotides not matched to a gene: 8. The germline gives CDR1 WNHNN, CDR2 SYGVQD (reference sequence). The CDR3 spells CASNTGAISNYGYTF. The DNA of the CDR3 is TGCGCCAGCAATACAGGGGCGATCTCTAACTATGGCTACACCTTC.

This clone was counted a few times. The chain links TRBV6-6 to TRBJ2-5; 12 bases match TRBD2. The CDR3 loop spans 15 amino acids. V lost 5 bases and J lost 5; bases outside the gene matches: 6. Germline V gives CDR1 MNHNY, CDR2 SVGAGI (reference sequence). The CDR3 loop is CASSPSGGAGETQYF. The CDR3 DNA reads TGTGCCAGCAGTCCTAGCGGGGGGGCGGGGGAGACCCAGTACTTC.

This clone has just a few counts. The J gene is TRBJ2-5, the V gene TRBV6-5, with 9 bases that match TRBD1. TRBJ2-7 explains the end of the DNA better; the J call may be wrong. Germline V gene data show CDR1 as MNHEY and CDR2 as SVGAGI. The CDR3 is 15 residues long. The CDR3 here is CASSSRGTGSAEQYF. The CDR3 DNA follows: TGTGCCAGCAGTTCCAGGGGGACAGGGTCTGCCGAGCAGTACTTC.

The chain recombines TRBV5-1 with TRBJ1-2; TRBD1 matches at 7 bases. The CDR3 is 13 amino acids. Germline V lookup: CDR1 SGHRS, CDR2 YFSETQ. V was clipped by 1 base and J by 5 bases; unmatched bases: 2. The CDR3: CASSLYRGYGYTF. The CDR3 DNA follows: TGCGCCAGCAGCTTGTACAGGGGATATGGCTACACCTTC.

This clone was detected a few times. The chain combines TRBV28 with TRBJ1-1; D is uncertain. The CDR3 contains 13 residues. Germline assignment: CDR1 MDHEN and CDR2 SYDVKM. The V and J ends lost 1 base and 1 base respectively, with 4 bases between them. The CDR3 region has the DNA TGTGCCAGCAGTTTATACGGGAACACTGAAGCTTTCTTT. Its translation is CASSLYGNTEAFF.